This T cell receptor (beta chain) was recovered during a study of cytomegalovirus exposure and HLA in healthy donors. There were likely unrecorded immune exposures, though donors were nominally healthy when sampled. Overall study findings and caveats: Several of the most significant clusters appeared, in a later analysis, to be linked to common viral pathogens.

There are 17 residues in the CDR3. Germline V CDR1 and CDR2: MGHRA, YSYEKL. Trimming stripped 4 bases from V and 7 bases from J, with 25 bases between. Details on this clone: Its target is unknown.

PCR was performed using 60 Vbeta and 13 Jbeta primers. The protocol was immunoSEQ multiplex PCR, while the TCRdb copy is restricted to in-frame clones and leaves out a portion. The table lists about 120,000 clones. The clonotype comes from a man between 18 and 35 years old in good health and CMV-seronegative. Sequenced sample: PBMCs. The rearrangement uses TRBV4-1 and TRBJ1-1, with a weak D call TRBD1 (6 bases). The chain's CDR3 is CASSLSIGDTFYLEAFF. In nucleotides, the CDR3 is TGCGCCAGCAGCCTAAGTATCGGGGACACGTTCTACCTTGAAGCTTTCTTT.